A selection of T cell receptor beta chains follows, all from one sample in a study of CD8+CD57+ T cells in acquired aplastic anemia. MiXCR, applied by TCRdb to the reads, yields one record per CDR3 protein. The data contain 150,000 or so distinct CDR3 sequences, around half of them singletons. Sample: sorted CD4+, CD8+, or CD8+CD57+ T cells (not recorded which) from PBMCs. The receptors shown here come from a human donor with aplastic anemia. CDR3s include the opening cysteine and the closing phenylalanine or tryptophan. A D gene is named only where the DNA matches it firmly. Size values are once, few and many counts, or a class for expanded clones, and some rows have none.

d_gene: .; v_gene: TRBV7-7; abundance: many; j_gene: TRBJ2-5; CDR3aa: CASSPSRQETQYF; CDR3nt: TGTGCCAGCAGCCCGAGTAGACAAGAGACCCAGTACTTC
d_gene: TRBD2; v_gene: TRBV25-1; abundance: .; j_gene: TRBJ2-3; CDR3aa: CASSPTSGSTGADTQYF; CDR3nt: TGTGCCAGCTCACCGACTAGCGGGAGTACGGGCGCAGATACGCAGTATTTT
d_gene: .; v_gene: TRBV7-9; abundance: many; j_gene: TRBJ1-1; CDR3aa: CASVGGENTEAFF; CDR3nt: TGTGCCAGCGTCGGAGGAGAGAACACTGAAGCTTTCTTT
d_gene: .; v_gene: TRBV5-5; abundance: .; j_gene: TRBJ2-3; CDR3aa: CASSLSVRTDTQYF; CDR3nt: TGTGCCAGCAGCTTGTCGGTACGCACAGATACGCAGTATTTT
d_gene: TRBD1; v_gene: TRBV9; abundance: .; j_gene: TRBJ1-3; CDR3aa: CASSTGEPGNTIYF; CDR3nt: TGTGCCAGCAGTACAGGGGAACCCGGAAACACCATATATTTT
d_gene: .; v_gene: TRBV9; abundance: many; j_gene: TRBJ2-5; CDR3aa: CASSVGLAAIQETQYF; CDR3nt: TGTGCCAGCAGCGTAGGGTTAGCGGCCATCCAAGAGACCCAGTACTTC
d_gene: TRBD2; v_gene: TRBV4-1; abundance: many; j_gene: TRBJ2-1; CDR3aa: CASSGTSYNEQFF; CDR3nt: TGCGCCAGCAGCGGGACTAGCTACAATGAGCAGTTCTTC
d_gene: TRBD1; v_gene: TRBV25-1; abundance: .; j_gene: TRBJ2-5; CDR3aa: CASSTRDRDTGETQYF; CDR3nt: TGTGCCAGCAGCACCAGGGACAGAGACACCGGGGAGACCCAGTACTTC
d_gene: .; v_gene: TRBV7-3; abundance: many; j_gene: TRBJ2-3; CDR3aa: CASSLSQTLNTQYF; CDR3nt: TGTGCCAGCAGCTTAAGTCAGACGCTGAATACGCAGTATTTT
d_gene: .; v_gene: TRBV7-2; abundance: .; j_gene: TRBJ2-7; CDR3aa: CASSYGVAAYEQYF; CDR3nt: TGCGCCAGCAGCTACGGGGTAGCCGCCTACGAGCAGTACTTC
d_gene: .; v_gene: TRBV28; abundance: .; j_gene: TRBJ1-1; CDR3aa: CASRSPGAPRYTEAFF; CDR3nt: TGTGCCAGCAGATCCCCCGGGGCTCCGAGGTACACTGAAGCTTTCTTT
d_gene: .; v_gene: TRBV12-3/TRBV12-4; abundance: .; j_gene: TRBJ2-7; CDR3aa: CASTDGTSRRYEQYF; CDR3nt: TGTGCCAGCACCGACGGGACTTCCAGGCGCTACGAGCAGTACTTC
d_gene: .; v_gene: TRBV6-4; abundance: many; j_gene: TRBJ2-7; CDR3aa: CASSDCETGSYEQYF; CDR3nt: TGTGCCAGCAGTGACTGCGAGACAGGCTCCTACGAGCAGTACTTC
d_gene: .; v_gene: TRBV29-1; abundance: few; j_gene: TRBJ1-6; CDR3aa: CSVEGRLPLHF; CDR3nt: TGCAGCGTTGAAGGGCGGTTACCCCTCCACTTT
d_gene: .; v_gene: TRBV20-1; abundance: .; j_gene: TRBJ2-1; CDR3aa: CSARSVASDNEQFF; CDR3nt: TGCAGTGCTAGATCGGTAGCGTCGGACAATGAGCAGTTCTTC
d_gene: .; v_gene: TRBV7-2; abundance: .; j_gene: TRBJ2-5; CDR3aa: CASSRGYRETQYF; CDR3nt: TGTGCCAGCAGCCGAGGGTATCGAGAGACCCAGTACTTC
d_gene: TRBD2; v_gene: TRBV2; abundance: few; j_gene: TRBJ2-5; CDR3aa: CASSEGLAGRTQYF; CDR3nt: TGTGCCAGCAGTGAAGGGCTAGCGGGCCGGACCCAGTACTTC
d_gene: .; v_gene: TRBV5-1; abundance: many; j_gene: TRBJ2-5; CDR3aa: CASSLPSVRQETQYF; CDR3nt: TGCGCCAGCAGCTTGCCCTCTGTTCGACAAGAGACCCAGTACTTC
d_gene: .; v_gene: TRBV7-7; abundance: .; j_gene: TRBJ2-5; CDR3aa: CASSLVDMGRGQETQYF; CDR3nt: TGTGCTAGCAGCTTAGTAGATATGGGAAGGGGCCAAGAGACCCAGTACTTC
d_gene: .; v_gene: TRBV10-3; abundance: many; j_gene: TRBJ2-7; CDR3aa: CAISEALGGPYEQYF; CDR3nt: TGTGCCATCAGTGAGGCGCTCGGGGGGCCCTACGAGCAGTACTTC
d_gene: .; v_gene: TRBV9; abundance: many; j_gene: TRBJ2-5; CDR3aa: CASSVALSSQETQYF; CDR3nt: TGTGCCAGCAGCGTAGCACTCAGCTCCCAAGAGACCCAGTACTTC
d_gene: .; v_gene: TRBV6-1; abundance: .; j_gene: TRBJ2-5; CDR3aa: CASSRGVLANTISQETQYF; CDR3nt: TGTGCCAGCAGCCGAGGGGTATTAGCCAATACGATCTCCCAAGAGACCCAGTACTTC
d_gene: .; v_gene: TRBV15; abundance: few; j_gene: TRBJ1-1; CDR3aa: CATSRVPQRGGTEAFF; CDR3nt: TGTGCCACCAGCAGAGTACCACAGCGGGGGGGCACTGAAGCTTTCTTT
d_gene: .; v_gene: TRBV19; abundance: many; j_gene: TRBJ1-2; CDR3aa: CASRTDPNYGYTF; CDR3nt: TGTGCCAGTAGGACAGACCCTAACTATGGCTACACCTTC
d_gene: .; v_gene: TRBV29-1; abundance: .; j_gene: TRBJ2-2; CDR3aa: CSVDLTAGELFF; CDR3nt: TGCAGCGTTGATTTAACCGCCGGGGAGCTGTTTTTT
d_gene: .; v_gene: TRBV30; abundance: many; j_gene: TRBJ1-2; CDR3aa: CAWSQRNYGYTF; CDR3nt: TGTGCCTGGAGTCAACGTAACTATGGCTACACCTTC
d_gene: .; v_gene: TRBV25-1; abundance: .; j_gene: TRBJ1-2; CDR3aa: CASSEFSGWESSYGYTF; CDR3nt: TGTGCCAGCAGTGAATTTTCCGGCTGGGAAAGTTCCTATGGCTACACCTTC
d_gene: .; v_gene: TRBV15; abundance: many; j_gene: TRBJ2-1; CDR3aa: CATSRVDYGEQFF; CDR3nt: TGTGCCACCAGCAGGGTAGACTACGGTGAGCAGTTCTTC
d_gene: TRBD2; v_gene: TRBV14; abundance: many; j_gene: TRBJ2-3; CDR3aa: CASSLSSGSTDTQYF; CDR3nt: TGTGCCAGCAGCCTCTCTAGCGGGAGTACAGATACGCAGTATTTT
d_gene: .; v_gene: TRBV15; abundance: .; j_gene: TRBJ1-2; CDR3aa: CATSRDGTNYGYTF; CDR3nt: TGTGCCACCAGCCGGGACGGCACTAACTATGGCTACACCTTC
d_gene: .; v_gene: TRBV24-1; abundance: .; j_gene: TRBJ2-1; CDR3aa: CATSLQGVEQFF; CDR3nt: TGTGCCACCAGTTTACAAGGGGTTGAGCAGTTCTTC
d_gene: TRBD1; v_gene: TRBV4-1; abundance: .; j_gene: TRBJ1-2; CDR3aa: CASSQTGDYGYTF; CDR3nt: TGCGCCAGCAGCCAAACAGGGGACTATGGCTACACCTTC
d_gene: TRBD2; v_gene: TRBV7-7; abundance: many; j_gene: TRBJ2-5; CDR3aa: CASSSSLLGGRELETQYF; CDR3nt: TGTGCTAGCAGCTCATCTCTTCTGGGAGGGAGGGAGCTAGAGACCCAGTACTTC
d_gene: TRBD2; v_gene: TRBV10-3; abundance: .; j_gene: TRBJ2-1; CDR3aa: CAIRGGGLSSYNEQFF; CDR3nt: TGTGCCATCAGGGGGGGGGGACTAAGCTCCTACAATGAGCAGTTCTTC
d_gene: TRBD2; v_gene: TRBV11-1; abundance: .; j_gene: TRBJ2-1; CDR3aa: CASSHSGTSGRRAEQFF; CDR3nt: TGTGCCAGCAGCCACTCCGGGACTAGCGGGAGGAGGGCCGAACAGTTCTTC
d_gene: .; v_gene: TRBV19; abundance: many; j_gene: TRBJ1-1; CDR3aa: CASSSKGEAFF; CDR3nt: TGTGCCAGTAGTTCGAAGGGCGAAGCTTTCTTT
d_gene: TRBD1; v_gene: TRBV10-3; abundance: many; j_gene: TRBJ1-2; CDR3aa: CAISDDRGFGYTF; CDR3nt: TGTGCCATCAGTGACGACAGGGGGTTTGGCTACACCTTC
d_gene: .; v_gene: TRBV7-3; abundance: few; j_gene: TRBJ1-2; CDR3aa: CASSFSSGLGYGYTF; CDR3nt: TGTGCCAGCAGCTTCTCGTCCGGGTTGGGCTATGGCTACACCTTC
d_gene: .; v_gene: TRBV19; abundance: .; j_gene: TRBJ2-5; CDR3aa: CASRGGPGETQYF; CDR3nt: TGTGCCAGTAGGGGGGGGCCGGGAGAGACCCAGTACTTC
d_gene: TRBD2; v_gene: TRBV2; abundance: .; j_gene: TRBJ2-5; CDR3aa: CASSEGTKQETQYF; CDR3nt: TGTGCCAGCAGTGAGGGGACTAAACAAGAGACCCAGTACTTC
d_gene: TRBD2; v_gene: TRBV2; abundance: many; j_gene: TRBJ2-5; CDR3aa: CASHRGGAETQYF; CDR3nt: TGTGCCAGCCATCGGGGGGGGGCAGAGACCCAGTACTTC
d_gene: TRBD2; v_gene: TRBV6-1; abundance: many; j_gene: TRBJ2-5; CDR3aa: CASARTSGWETQYF; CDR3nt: TGTGCCAGCGCAAGGACTAGCGGGTGGGAGACCCAGTACTTC
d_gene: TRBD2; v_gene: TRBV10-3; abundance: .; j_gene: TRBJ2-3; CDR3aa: CATRTSGIADTQYF; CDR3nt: TGTGCCACAAGGACTAGCGGGATTGCAGATACGCAGTATTTT
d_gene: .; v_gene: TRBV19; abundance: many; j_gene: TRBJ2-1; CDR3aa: CASSIDQPNSEQFF; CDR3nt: TGTGCCAGTAGTATAGATCAGCCTAATTCCGAGCAGTTCTTC
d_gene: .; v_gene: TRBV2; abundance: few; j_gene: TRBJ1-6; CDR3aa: CASSEFAGVSPLHF; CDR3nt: TGTGCCAGCAGTGAATTTGCAGGGGTCTCACCCCTCCACTTT
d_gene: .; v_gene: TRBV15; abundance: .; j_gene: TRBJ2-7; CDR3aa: CATNRVRGGEQYF; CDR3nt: TGTGCCACAAACCGGGTCAGGGGGGGGGAGCAGTACTTC
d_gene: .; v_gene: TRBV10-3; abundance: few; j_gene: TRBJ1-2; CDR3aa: CAISESTYAGSGYTF; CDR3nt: TGTGCCATCAGTGAGTCGACGTACGCCGGATCGGGCTACACCTTC
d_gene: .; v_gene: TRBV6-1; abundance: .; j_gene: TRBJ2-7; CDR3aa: CASGQGWEQYF; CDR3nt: TGTGCCAGCGGTCAGGGGTGGGAGCAGTACTTC
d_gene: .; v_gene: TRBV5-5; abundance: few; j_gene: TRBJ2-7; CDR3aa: CASSYGLAQGTYEQYF; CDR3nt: TGTGCCAGCAGCTACGGACTGGCGCAAGGCACCTACGAGCAGTACTTC
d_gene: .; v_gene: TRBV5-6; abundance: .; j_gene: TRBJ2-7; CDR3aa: CASSLRLYEQYF; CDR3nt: TGTGCCAGCAGCTTGAGACTCTACGAGCAGTACTTC
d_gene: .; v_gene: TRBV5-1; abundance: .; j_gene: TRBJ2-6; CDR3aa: CASSPGNDAGANVLTF; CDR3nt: TGCGCCAGCAGCCCAGGAAACGATGCTGGGGCCAACGTCCTGACTTTC
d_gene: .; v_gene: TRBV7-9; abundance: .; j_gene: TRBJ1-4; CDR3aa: CASRLGGEKLFF; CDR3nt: TGTGCCAGCAGACTTGGCGGTGAAAAACTGTTTTTT